This paragraph reports one TCR beta chain. The protocol was immunoSEQ multiplex PCR, while the TCRdb copy is restricted to in-frame clones and leaves out a portion. Seen here are 350,000 or so clones, about 86% observed once, and the top ten hold approximately 3%. These data belong to a study of blood T cell repertoires in COVID-19. The CDR3 is made up of 15 amino acids. Germline V CDR1 and CDR2: SNHLY, FYNNEI. Between the trimmed V and J ends, which lost 5 bases and 0 bases, there was a span of 11 bases. This chain connects TRBV2 to TRBJ1-3; D is ambiguous. The source material was peripheral blood. The receptor was isolated from a young man with active or convalescent COVID-19. The CDR3 DNA sequence: TGTGCCAGCAGTTCCCTACGGAGCTCTGGAAACACCATATATTTT. This translates into CASSSLRSSGNTIYF. Full variable domain (missing parts from reference TRBV2 and TRBJ1-3): EPEVTQTPSHQVTQMGQEVILRCVPISNHLYFYWYRQILGQKVEFLVSFYNNEISEKSEIFDDQFSVERPDGSNFTLKIRSTKLEDSAMYFCASSSLRSSGNTIYFGEGSWLTVV.